This T cell receptor (beta chain) comes out of a study of cytomegalovirus exposure and HLA in healthy donors. General study points: Cytomegalovirus association was listed for around 170 TCR beta chains.

Unrecorded immune exposures were likely, despite nominal health at sampling. The CDR3 totals 14 residues. Germline CDR1 and CDR2: ENHRY and SYGVKD. V shed 3 bases, J shed 4 bases, and the junction held 6 bases outside the gene matches. PCR amplification relied on 60 Vbeta primers (plus 13 Jbeta primers). Clones were sequenced by immunoSEQ multiplex PCR, and TCRdb holds only the in-frame ones, with some missing. The data contain 75,000 to 95,000 clones, around two thirds of them singletons. Notes on this clone: Its antigen is not known.

This chain uses TRBV10-3 with TRBJ2-7; 7 bases match TRBD1. The sequence came from a man aged 30 to 39 in good health and CMV-seronegative. The sample was PBMCs. CDR3 nucleotide sequence: TGTGCCATCAGTGACCGGGACAGAGAATACGAGCAGTACTTC. It yields the protein CAISDRDREYEQYF.